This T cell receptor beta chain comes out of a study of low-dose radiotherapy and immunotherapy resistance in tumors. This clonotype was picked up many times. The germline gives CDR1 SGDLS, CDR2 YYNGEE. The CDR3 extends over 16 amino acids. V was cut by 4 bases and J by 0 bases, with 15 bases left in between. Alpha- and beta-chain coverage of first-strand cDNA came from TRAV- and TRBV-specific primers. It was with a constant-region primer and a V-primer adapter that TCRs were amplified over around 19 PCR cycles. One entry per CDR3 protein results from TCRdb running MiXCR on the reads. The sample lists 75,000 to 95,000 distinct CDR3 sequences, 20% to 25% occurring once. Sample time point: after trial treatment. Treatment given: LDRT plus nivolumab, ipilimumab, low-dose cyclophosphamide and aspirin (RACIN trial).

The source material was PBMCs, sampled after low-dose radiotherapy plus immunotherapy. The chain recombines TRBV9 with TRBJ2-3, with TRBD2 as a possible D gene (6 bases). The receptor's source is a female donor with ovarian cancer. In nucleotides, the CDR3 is TGTGCCAGCAGCTCACTGGTGGGGGGAAGCACAGATACGCAGTATTTT. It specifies CASSSLVGGSTDTQYF.